This T cell receptor (beta chain) was documented in a study of control samples from healthy donors and cancer patients (dated by TCRdb to 2018 to 2020). On this clone itself: The clone's antigen remains unknown. Base qualities are missing; no much larger clone stands one base away.

The CDR3 measures 15 amino acids from cysteine to phenylalanine. Left in the record is the CDR3 DNA by itself, 45 bases read in frame from the first base. The germline V gene encodes CDR1 LGHDT and CDR2 YNNKEL (reference sequence). V has 1 base trimmed and J has 4 bases trimmed; junction bases matching no gene number 5. The method was the immunoSEQ multiplex PCR assay. The table comes from immuneACCESS by way of TCRdb, which keeps in-frame sequences with V and J called. Part of the clones is missing from these tables; in studies checked, under half for an unresolved V gene and the rest for unknown reasons. The sample contains around 150,000 clones, nearly 96% of them found a single time. Of the sample, approximately 1% is held by the ten largest clones.

The TCR comes from a woman under 40 in good health. The V and J segments used are TRBV3-1 (or the pseudogene TRBV3-2) and TRBJ2-7, with 9 bases matching TRBD1. The source material was blood. In nucleotide form, the sequence is TGTGCCAGCAGCCAAGCTCCGGGACAGGGTTACGAGCAGTACTTC. It encodes CASSQAPGQGYEQYF.